This entry lists 18 T cell receptor beta chains sequenced from one sample in a study of blood T cells in healthy people across ages. With a J-beta primer mix and a sample-barcoded 5' primer, a second PCR ran about 7 to 11 cycles. MiXCR, applied by TCRdb to the 5' RACE reads, yields one record per CDR3 protein. The profile shows about 1.8 million distinct CDR3 sequences, about 49% of them singletons. Sequencing input: blood. The receptors here all came from a woman between 40 and 55 years old in good health.

The rearrangement links TRBV20-1 to TRBJ1-6; no reliable D call. V dropped 2 bases and J dropped 10 bases, with 12 bases sitting between them. Germline CDR1 reads DFQATT; CDR2 reads SNEGSKA (reference sequence). The CDR3 extends over 13 amino acids. This CDR3 is CSARSDGDSPLHF. As DNA, the CDR3 is TGCAGTGCTAGATCGGACGGAGACTCACCCCTCCACTTT.

This clonotype occurred once. The chain combines TRBV27 with TRBJ1-2; D gene unclear. CDR3 length: 17 residues. V lost 4 bases, J lost 4 bases, and 22 bases lay in between. From germline, CDR1 is MNHEY and CDR2 SMNVEV (reference sequence). This CDR3 is CASSSLRTEHSVYGYTF. The CDR3 region has the DNA TGTGCCAGCAGTTCTCTCCGGACTGAGCACTCGGTCTATGGCTACACCTTC.

V gene TRBV4-3 combines with J gene TRBJ2-1; a weak D match, TRBD2 (6 bases). Germline V CDR1 and CDR2: LGHNA, YSLEER. This CDR3 spans 15 amino acids. V was cut by 4 bases and J by 7 bases, with 17 bases left in between. The CDR3 loop is CASSPGPLSGNEQFF. The CDR3 nucleotides are TGCGCCAGCAGCCCCGGGCCCCTAAGCGGGAATGAGCAGTTCTTC.

This sequence joins TRBV6-2 or TRBV6-3 and TRBJ1-2; D is unclear. Germline V gene lookup returns CDR1 MNHEY and CDR2 SVGEGT. V lost 4 bases and J 6 bases, leaving 15 bases between the germline ends. This CDR3 is built from 14 residues. As DNA, the CDR3 is TGTGCCAGCAGTTTACCATTACGGGCGGATGGCTACACCTTC. Translated, it gives CASSLPLRADGYTF.

The chain uses TRBV10-3 and TRBJ2-1; D may be TRBD1 or TRBD2 (6 bases each). V dropped 10 bases and J dropped 10 bases, with 17 bases sitting between them. The germline V gene encodes CDR1 ENHRY and CDR2 SYGVKD. The CDR3 consists of 12 residues. The CDR3: CATRAQGGEQFF. CDR3 nucleotide sequence: TGTGCCACCCGCGCACAGGGAGGCGAGCAGTTCTTC.

The gene calls are TRBV2 and TRBJ1-2, with 7 bases that match TRBD1. V trimming: 7 bases; J trimming: 0 bases; junction bases outside the gene matches: 8. CDR1 and CDR2 from the germline V gene are SNHLY and FYNNEI. The length of the CDR3 is 15 residues. For the CDR3, the DNA is TGTGCCAGCACAACTGGACAGGCTCCTAACTATGGCTACACCTTC. This gives the protein CASTTGQAPNYGYTF.

A remark on this clonotype: One end of the junction is discordant with germline, which a read error may explain. CDR3 sequence (DNA): TGTGTCAGCAGCTTAGTAACGGACAGGGCTGGGGCCAACGTCCTGACTTTC. Its translation is CVSSLVTDRAGANVLTF. The gene calls are TRBV11-2 and TRBJ2-6; 8 positions match TRBD1. This CDR3 is built from 17 residues. Germline-derived CDR1 and CDR2 are SGHAT and FQNNGV.

This rearrangement joins TRBV2 to TRBJ1-2; D may be TRBD1 (5 bases). The germline V and J ends were trimmed by 7 bases and 6 bases, with 15 bases remaining between them. The CDR3 contains 13 residues. CDR1 and CDR2 (germline): SNHLY, FYNNEI. The CDR3 loop is CASTVRTLNGYTF. Written as DNA, the CDR3 is TGTGCCAGCACCGTAAGGACACTCAATGGCTACACCTTC.

The rearrangement uses TRBV15 and TRBJ2-5; weak D call: TRBD1 (6 bases). CDR3 length equals 16 residues. Trimming took 0 bases from V and 3 from J, leaving 14 bases between them. CDR1 LNHNV and CDR2 YYDKDF come from the germline V gene (reference sequence). Here the CDR3 DNA reads TGTGCCACCAGCAGAGATAACGCAGGGGCGAAAGAGACCCAGTACTTC. This codes for CATSRDNAGAKETQYF.

The gene calls are TRBV4-2 and TRBJ2-5, with TRBD2 matching 9 bases. V gave up 1 base and J gave up 1 base; unmatched junction bases: 7. The V gene's germline CDR1 is LGHNA and CDR2 YNFKEQ. The CDR3 has 17 amino acids. CDR3 in DNA: TGTGCCAGCAGCCAAGCCGGGACTAGCAAAAGCCAAGAGACCCAGTACTTC. Translation gives CASSQAGTSKSQETQYF.

This sequence joins TRBV6-2 or TRBV6-3 and TRBJ2-3; no definite D call. Trimming cost V 8 bases and J 0 bases, with 6 bases left between them. Germline V lookup: CDR1 MNHEY, CDR2 SVGEGT. The CDR3 consists of 12 residues. The CDR3 bases are TGTGCCAGCCACGGGAGCACAGATACGCAGTATTTT. Translating gives CASHGSTDTQYF.

V and J are TRBV20-1 and TRBJ2-1; 10 nucleotides align to TRBD2. The CDR3 is made up of 13 amino acids. CDR1 is DFQATT, CDR2 SNEGSKA, per germline (reference sequence). Germline trimming cut 6 bases from V and 5 bases from J; bases unmatched to any gene: 4. CDR3 nucleotide sequence: TGCAGTGCCGCCGGACTAGCGGACAATGAGCAGTTCTTC. This codes for CSAAGLADNEQFF.

This clonotype has just a few counts. This chain connects TRBV27 to TRBJ2-7; a possible D gene is TRBD1 (5 bases). Germline V gene data show CDR1 as MNHEY and CDR2 as SMNVEV (reference sequence). The CDR3 covers 14 residues. The V end lost 0 bases, the J end lost 5 bases, and 11 bases lay between the germline ends. This chain's CDR3 is CASSLSGRVHEQYF. DNA of the CDR3: TGTGCCAGCAGTTTATCTGGCAGGGTCCACGAGCAGTACTTC.

This clonotype was seen once. V and J are TRBV24-1 and TRBJ2-1; the D is unclear. The CDR3 totals 13 residues. CDR1 KGHDR and CDR2 SFDVKD come from the germline V gene. Trimming pared 6 bases from V and 5 bases from J, leaving 10 bases between. The chain's CDR3 is CATSTYLNNEQFF. The CDR3 bases are TGTGCCACCAGTACATACCTTAACAATGAGCAGTTCTTC.

The CDR3 DNA reads as TGCGCCAGCAGCATGTTGGACAGCCAAGAGACCCAGTACTTC. It yields the protein CASSMLDSQETQYF. The chain combines TRBV5-1 with TRBJ2-5; D is possibly TRBD1 (6 bases). Germline CDR1 SGHRS, CDR2 YFSETQ. V was cut by 4 bases and J by 1 base, with 11 bases left in between. This CDR3 comprises 14 residues.

The sample holds many counts of this clonotype. J is TRBJ2-3 and V is TRBV7-2; D gene unclear. V dropped 3 bases and J dropped 6 bases, with 7 bases sitting between them. CDR3 length: 12 amino acids. Germline V gene data show CDR1 as SGHTA and CDR2 as FQGNSA. CDR3 amino acids: CASSFYGDTQYF. CDR3 coding DNA: TGTGCCAGCAGCTTCTATGGTGATACGCAGTATTTT.

In this sample, this clonotype turned up many times. The CDR3 is CSARGLAGGLYNEQFF. CDR3 DNA sequence: TGCAGTGCTAGGGGACTAGCGGGGGGACTCTACAATGAGCAGTTCTTC. V gene TRBV20-1 combines with J gene TRBJ2-1; 15 nucleotides agree with TRBD2. Trimming at V came to 3 bases and at J to 3 bases, leaving 3 bases not matched to a gene. The CDR3 is 16 amino acids. Looked up from germline, CDR1 is DFQATT and CDR2 is SNEGSKA (reference sequence).

This clonotype has a handful of counts. This rearrangement joins TRBV7-9 to TRBJ2-7, with D perhaps given as TRBD1 or TRBD2 (6 bases each). This CDR3 region has 15 residues. Trimming took off 5 bases at V and 3 bases at J, with 17 bases between the two ends. Germline V gives CDR1 SEHNR, CDR2 FQNEAQ (reference sequence). CDR3 sequence: CASSGGGGGGYEQYF. The CDR3, as DNA: TGTGCCAGCAGCGGCGGCGGAGGAGGGGGCTACGAGCAGTACTTC.